This T cell receptor (beta chain) appears in the sequencing data of a study of cytotoxic CD8 clonotypes in ibrutinib-treated CLL. Study results and limitations: Sustained-remission and progressing patients had unequal sampling times. The clonality went up when patients responded to ibrutinib and dropped back toward baseline at progression. Public clonotypes, found uncommonly, either contracted or stayed stable on treatment.

There are 15 residues in the CDR3. Here immunoSEQ multiplex PCR was the method, and the copy in TCRdb shows in-frame clones only, minus some. The data contain about 300,000 clones, roughly 76% of them singletons. To note about this clone: The antigen is unknown.

About 2.2 micrograms of genomic DNA came from cryopreserved PBMCs for TCR beta libraries. This sequence originates from a human donor with chronic lymphocytic leukemia. This specimen was PBMCs, taken at disease progression, from a patient treated with ibrutinib. The chain links TRBV21-1 to TRBJ2-4; the DNA was not used to check the table's D call, TRBD2. TRBV21-1 is termed a pseudogene. The CDR3 nucleotides read TGTGCCAGCAGCAAAATCCGGGGACTAAAAAACATTCAGTACTTC. Translation gives CASSKIRGLKNIQYF.